Listed below are T cell receptor beta chains from one sample, sequenced in a study of human T cells and chemical hapten exposure. MiXCR, run by TCRdb on the RACE reads, gives a single entry per CDR3 protein. The sample shows more than 90,000 distinct CDR3 sequences, roughly an eighth of them seen only once. Specimen: whole blood, collected in connection with sensitization to the hapten diphenylcyclopropenone (DPC). These receptor sequences come from a woman aged 40 to 50 with alopecia areata. Some clones in this sample may be carry-over from other donors' samples. Both conserved end residues are part of each CDR3. The D gene is left open where the match is weak. Clone sizes are given selectively: once, few, many, or a class where the clone is expanded.

many	TRBJ2-5	.	TRBV7-6	CASSSQETQYF	TGTGCCAGCAGCTCTCAAGAGACCCAGTACTTC
few	TRBJ1-5	.	TRBV7-2	CASSLAGRGNSNQPQHF	TGTGCCAGCAGCTTAGCCGGGAGGGGAAATAGCAATCAGCCCCAGCATTTT
few	TRBJ1-5	TRBD1	TRBV7-2	CASSLVGGGNQPQHF	TGTGCCAGCAGCTTAGTAGGGGGCGGCAATCAGCCCCAGCATTTT
few	TRBJ2-5	TRBD2	TRBV27	CASSLEAGGWETQYF	TGTGCCAGCAGTTTAGAGGCGGGAGGATGGGAGACCCAGTACTTC
many	TRBJ2-2	TRBD1	TRBV24-1	CATSRDRGVGTGELFF	TGTGCCACCAGCCGGGACAGGGGAGTGGGCACCGGGGAGCTGTTTTTT
few	TRBJ2-4	.	TRBV7-2	CASSLRVGTRGDIQYF	TGTGCCAGCAGCCTTAGGGTCGGGACCCGCGGGGACATTCAGTACTTC
many	TRBJ1-4	TRBD1	TRBV6-5	CASSSTQQGRHFEKLFF	TGTGCCAGCAGCTCAACGCAACAGGGGCGTCATTTTGAAAAACTGTTTTTT
few	TRBJ1-6	.	TRBV27	CASSLRFRTANSPLHF	TGTGCCAGCAGTTTAAGATTTAGGACAGCAAATTCACCCCTCCACTTT
many	TRBJ2-1	TRBD2	TRBV7-7	CASSPPGGDEQFF	TGTGCCAGCAGCCCCCCCGGGGGGGATGAGCAGTTCTTC
.	TRBJ1-1	TRBD1	TRBV18	CASSPGQGHTEAFF	TGTGCCAGCTCACCGGGACAGGGACACACTGAAGCTTTCTTT
.	TRBJ1-1	TRBD1	TRBV20-1	CSAPETGRGSEAFF	TGCAGTGCTCCCGAGACAGGGAGGGGGAGTGAAGCTTTCTTT
few	TRBJ1-4	.	TRBV7-2	CASHGGSGEKLFF	TGTGCCAGCCATGGGGGGTCTGGTGAAAAACTGTTTTTT